A selection of T cell receptor beta chains follows, all from one sample in a study of T cell responses to AZD1222 COVID-19 vaccine. Some clones are missing from TCRdb's copy, which holds only in-frame ones; the method was immunoSEQ multiplex PCR. The sample carries 140,000 to 150,000 clones, about 93% recorded once. Sequences were derived from peripheral blood, sampled on day 0 of AZD1222 vaccination. These receptors all stem from an adult in good health. The CDR3 runs from the conserved cysteine through the conserved F or W. The order of the fields is J gene, V gene, D gene, CDR3 protein. The D gene is left open where the match is weak.

J: TRBJ2-3; V: TRBV7-2; D: TRBD2; CDR3: CASSLGLAGGNTQYF
J: TRBJ2-5; V: TRBV20-1; D: TRBD2; CDR3: CSASAGLETQYF
J: TRBJ2-1; V: TRBV3-1/TRBV3-2; D: TRBD2; CDR3: CASSQGRGGFYGQFF
J: TRBJ2-7; V: TRBV12-3/TRBV12-4; D: NA; CDR3: CASSLGEGDEQYF
J: TRBJ2-3; V: TRBV5-6; D: TRBD2; CDR3: CASSSLLRLASTDTQYF
J: TRBJ1-1; V: TRBV5-4; D: TRBD1; CDR3: CASSYDRGQNTEAFF
J: TRBJ2-1; V: TRBV27; D: TRBD1; CDR3: CASSPTGESLLSFHEQFF
J: TRBJ1-2; V: TRBV28; D: TRBD1; CDR3: CASSDNTGTGADGYTF
J: TRBJ1-2; V: TRBV5-4; D: NA; CDR3: CASSPAVGYGYTF
J: TRBJ1-5; V: TRBV2; D: NA; CDR3: CASSDGRRGQPQHF
J: TRBJ2-1; V: TRBV11-3; D: NA; CDR3: CASSAGPNNEQFF
J: TRBJ2-2; V: TRBV30; D: TRBD2; CDR3: CARTSGRGYTGELFF